The T cell receptor (beta chain) described here comes from a study of blood T cell repertoires in COVID-19. This CDR3 has 15 residues. Germline V gene data show CDR1 as LNHDA and CDR2 as SQIVND (reference sequence). V shed 0 bases and J shed 5 bases, with 13 bases lying between them. Clinical history reported by participants formed the basis on which cohorts were assigned. Authors' methods: Cell counts per sample came from amplifying reference gene primers. The table came from immunoSEQ multiplex PCR; TCRdb's copy has only in-frame clones and leaves some out. V and J calls plus clone size are reproduced from that table; the DNA served to infer D and trimming. The table lists 150,000 or so clones, roughly 84% of them singletons.

The TCR comes from an older woman who had recovered from COVID-19. Specimen: PBMCs or T cells enriched from blood (not recorded which). The rearrangement uses TRBV19 and TRBJ2-5; weak D call: TRBD2 (6 bases). In DNA, the CDR3 is TGTGCCAGTAGTATAGATCTACTTGGGGGGGAGACCCAGTACTTC. Amino acid sequence: CASSIDLLGGETQYF.